This T cell receptor (beta chain) was identified in a study of T cells in Graves' hyperthyroidism and ophthalmopathy. The investigators amplified TCR beta CDR3 regions from RNA transcripts. When the TCR CDR3 underwent first-round RT-PCR, the HTBI primer set was used. Via MiXCR, TCRdb re-called the multiplex PCR reads, giving one row per CDR3 protein. The profile shows fewer than 350,000 distinct CDR3 sequences, more than 10% of them singletons. This receptor was taken from a young woman with Graves' hyperthyroidism that later progressed to Graves' ophthalmopathy. The sequencing sample was made of blood.

The CDR3 loop is CASSYSTAGTGELFF. CDR3 nucleotides: TGTGCCAGCAGTTATTCGACAGCGGGCACCGGGGAGCTGTTTTTT. This sequence joins TRBV6-6 and TRBJ2-2; the D gene is possibly TRBD2 (6 bases). Looked up from germline, CDR1 is MNHNY and CDR2 is SVGAGI (reference sequence). The CDR3 length is 15 residues. Trimming removed 3 bases from V and 4 bases from J, with 12 bases in between.